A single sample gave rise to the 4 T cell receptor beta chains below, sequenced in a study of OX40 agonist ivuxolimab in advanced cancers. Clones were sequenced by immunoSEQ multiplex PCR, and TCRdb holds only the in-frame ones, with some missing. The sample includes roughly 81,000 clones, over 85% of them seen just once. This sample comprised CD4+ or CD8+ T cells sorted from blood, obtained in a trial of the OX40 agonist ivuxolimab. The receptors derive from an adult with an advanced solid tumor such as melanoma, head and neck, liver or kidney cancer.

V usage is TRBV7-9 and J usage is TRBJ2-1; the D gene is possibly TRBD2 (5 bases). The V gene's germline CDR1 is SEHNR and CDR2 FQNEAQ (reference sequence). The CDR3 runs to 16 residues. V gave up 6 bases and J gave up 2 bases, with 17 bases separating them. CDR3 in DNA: TGTGCCAGCAGGCCATTCTTGGACTTCACCTACAATGAGCAGTTCTTC. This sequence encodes CASRPFLDFTYNEQFF.

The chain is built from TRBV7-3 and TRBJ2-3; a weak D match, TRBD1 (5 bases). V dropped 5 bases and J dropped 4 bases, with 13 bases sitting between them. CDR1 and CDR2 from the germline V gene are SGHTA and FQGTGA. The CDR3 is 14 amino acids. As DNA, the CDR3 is TGTGCCAGCAGCCTCGCAGGGTCCGCAGATACGCAGTATTTT. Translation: CASSLAGSADTQYF.

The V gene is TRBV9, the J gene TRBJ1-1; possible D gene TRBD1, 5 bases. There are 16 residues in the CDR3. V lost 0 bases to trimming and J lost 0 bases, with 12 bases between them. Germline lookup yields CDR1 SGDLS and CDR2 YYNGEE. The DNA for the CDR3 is TGTGCCAGCAGCGTAGGCAGGGAGGCTGTGAACACTGAAGCTTTCTTT. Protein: CASSVGREAVNTEAFF.

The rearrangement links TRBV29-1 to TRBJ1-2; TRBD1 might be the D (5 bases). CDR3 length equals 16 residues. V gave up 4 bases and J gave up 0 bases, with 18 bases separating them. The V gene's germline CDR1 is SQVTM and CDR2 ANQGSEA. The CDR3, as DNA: TGCAGCGTTGGGGGGGACTGGGACGACCCTAACTATGGCTACACCTTC. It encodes CSVGGDWDDPNYGYTF.